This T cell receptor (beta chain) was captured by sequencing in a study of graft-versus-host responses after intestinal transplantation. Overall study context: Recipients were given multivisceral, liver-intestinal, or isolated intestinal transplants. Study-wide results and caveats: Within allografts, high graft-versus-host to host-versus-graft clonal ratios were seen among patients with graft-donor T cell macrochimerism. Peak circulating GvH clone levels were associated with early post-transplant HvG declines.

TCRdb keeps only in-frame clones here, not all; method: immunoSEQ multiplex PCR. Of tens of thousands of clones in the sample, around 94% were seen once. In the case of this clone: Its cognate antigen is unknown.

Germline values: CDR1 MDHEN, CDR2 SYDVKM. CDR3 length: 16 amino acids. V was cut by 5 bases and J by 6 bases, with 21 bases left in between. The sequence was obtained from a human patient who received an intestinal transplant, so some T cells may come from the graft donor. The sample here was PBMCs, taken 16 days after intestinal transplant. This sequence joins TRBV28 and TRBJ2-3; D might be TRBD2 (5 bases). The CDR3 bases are TGTGCCAGCAGTACAACTAGAGGGCCCGCGTGGGATACGCAGTATTTT. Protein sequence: CASSTTRGPAWDTQYF.